The clone carrying this T cell receptor beta chain showed up just a few times. As yet, its antigen is unknown. With V trimmed by 0 bases and J by 1 base, 3 bases remained unmatched. Looked up from germline, CDR1 is LGHDT and CDR2 is YNNKEL (reference sequence). The CDR3 sequence is 16 residues long. TCRdb processed the RT-PCR reads anew with MiXCR; each CDR3 protein has one entry. Of approximately 310,000 distinct CDR3 sequences in the sample, roughly 22% were seen once. These data come from a study of response to subunit inactivated influenza vaccine. Overall study findings and caveats: With each seasonal influenza vaccination, the authors suggested, few new T cells are recruited.

The sequence was collected from a man aged 50 to 69 who received an inactivated influenza vaccine. The chain employs TRBV3-1 and TRBJ2-1; 7 bases line up with TRBD1. The sequences come from PBMCs from blood, collected around 22 months after vaccination. The chain's CDR3 is CASSQEGTVSYNEQFF. The CDR3 nucleotides read TGTGCCAGCAGCCAAGAAGGGACAGTGTCCTACAATGAGCAGTTCTTC.